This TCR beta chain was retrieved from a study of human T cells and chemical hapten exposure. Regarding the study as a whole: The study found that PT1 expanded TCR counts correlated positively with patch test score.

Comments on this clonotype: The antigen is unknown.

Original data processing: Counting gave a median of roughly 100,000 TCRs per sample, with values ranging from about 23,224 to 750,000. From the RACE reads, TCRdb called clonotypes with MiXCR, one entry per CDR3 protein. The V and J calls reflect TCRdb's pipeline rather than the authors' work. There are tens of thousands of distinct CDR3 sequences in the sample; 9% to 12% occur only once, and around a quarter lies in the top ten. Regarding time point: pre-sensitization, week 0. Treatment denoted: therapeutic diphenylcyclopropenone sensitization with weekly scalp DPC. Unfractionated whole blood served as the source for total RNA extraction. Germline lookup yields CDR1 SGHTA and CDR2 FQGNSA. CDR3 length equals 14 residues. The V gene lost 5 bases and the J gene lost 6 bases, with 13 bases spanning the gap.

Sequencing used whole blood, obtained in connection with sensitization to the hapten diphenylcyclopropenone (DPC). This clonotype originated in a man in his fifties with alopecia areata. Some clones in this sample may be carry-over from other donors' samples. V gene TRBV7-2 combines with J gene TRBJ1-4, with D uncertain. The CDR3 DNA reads TGTGCCAGCAGCCAACGGATGTCGGATGAAAAACTGTTTTTT. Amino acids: CASSQRMSDEKLFF.